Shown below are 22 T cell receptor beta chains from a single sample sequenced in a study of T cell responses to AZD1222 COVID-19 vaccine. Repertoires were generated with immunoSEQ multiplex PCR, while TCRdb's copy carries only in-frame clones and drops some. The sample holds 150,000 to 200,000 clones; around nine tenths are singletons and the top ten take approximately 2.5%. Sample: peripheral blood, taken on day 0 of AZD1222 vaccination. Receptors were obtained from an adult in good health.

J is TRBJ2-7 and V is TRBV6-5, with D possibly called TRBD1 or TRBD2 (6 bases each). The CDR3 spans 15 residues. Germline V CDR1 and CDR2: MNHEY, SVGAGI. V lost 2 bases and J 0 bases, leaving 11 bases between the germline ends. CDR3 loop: CASSYGGRPSYEQYF. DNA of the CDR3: TGTGCCAGCAGTTACGGGGGGCGCCCCTCCTACGAGCAGTACTTC.

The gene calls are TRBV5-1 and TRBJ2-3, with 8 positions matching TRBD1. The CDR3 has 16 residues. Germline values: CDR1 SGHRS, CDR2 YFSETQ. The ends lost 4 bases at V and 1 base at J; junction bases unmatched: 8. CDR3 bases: TGCGCCAGCAGCGCGACAGGGGCGATCGGCACAGATACGCAGTATTTT. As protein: CASSATGAIGTDTQYF.

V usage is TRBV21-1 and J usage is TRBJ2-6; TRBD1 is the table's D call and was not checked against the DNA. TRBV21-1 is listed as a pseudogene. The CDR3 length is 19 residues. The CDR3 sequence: CASSDDRDSRSSGANVLTF. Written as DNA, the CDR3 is TGTGCCAGCAGCGATGACCGGGACAGCCGATCCTCTGGGGCCAACGTCCTGACTTTC.

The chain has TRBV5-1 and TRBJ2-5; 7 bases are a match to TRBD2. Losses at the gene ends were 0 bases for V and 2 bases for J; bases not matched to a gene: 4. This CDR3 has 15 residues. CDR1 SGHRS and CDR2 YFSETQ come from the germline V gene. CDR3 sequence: CASSLVPAGQETQYF. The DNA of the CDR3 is TGCGCCAGCAGCTTGGTTCCAGCGGGACAAGAGACCCAGTACTTC.

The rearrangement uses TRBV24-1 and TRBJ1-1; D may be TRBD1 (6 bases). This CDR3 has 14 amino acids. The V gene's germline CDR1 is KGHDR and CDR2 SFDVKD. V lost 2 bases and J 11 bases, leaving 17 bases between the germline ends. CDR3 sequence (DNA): TGTGCCACCAGTGATTCTACAGGGTCGGGTTCGGCTTTCTTT. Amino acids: CATSDSTGSGSAFF.

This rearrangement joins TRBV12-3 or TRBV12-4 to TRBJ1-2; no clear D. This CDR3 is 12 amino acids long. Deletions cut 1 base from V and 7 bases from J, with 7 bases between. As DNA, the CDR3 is TGTGCCAGCAGTTTAGGAGGGTTTGGCTACACCTTC. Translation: CASSLGGFGYTF.

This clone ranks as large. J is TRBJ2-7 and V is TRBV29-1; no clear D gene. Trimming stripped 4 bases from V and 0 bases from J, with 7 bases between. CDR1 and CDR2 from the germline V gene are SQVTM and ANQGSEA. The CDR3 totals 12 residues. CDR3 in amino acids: CSVGDFSYEQYF. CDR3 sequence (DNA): TGCAGCGTTGGCGATTTCTCCTACGAGCAGTACTTC.

Written as DNA, the CDR3 is TGTGCCAGTATCCAGGGCAGGTTGAACACTGAAGCTTTCTTT. Its translation is CASIQGRLNTEAFF. The chain combines TRBV19 with TRBJ1-1, with D perhaps TRBD1 (5 bases). Germline assignment: CDR1 LNHDA and CDR2 SQIVND (reference sequence). This CDR3 contains 14 residues. The V and J ends lost 7 bases and 0 bases respectively, with 12 bases between them.

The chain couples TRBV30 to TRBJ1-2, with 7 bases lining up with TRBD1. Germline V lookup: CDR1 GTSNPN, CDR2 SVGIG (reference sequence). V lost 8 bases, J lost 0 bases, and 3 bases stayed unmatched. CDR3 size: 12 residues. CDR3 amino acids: CAGTVANYGYTF. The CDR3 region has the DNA TGTGCCGGGACAGTCGCTAACTATGGCTACACCTTC.

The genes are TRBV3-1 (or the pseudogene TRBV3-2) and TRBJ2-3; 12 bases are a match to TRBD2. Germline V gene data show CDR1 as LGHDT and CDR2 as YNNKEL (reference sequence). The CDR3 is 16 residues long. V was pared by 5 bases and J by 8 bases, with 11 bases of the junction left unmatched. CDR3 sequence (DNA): TGTGCCAGCAGCTTTTCGACTAGCGGGAGAGGTGGTACGCAGTATTTT. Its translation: CASSFSTSGRGGTQYF.

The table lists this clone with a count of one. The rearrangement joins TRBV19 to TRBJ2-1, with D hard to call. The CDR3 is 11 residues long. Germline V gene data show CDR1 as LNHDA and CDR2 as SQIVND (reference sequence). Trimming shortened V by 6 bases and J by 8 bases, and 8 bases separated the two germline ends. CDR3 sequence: CASRDIDEQFF. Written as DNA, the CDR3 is TGTGCCAGTAGAGACATTGATGAGCAGTTCTTC.

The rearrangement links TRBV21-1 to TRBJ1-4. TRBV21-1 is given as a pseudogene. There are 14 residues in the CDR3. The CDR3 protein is CASSRPFDGEKLFF. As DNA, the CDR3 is TGTGCCAGCAGCCGACCGTTTGATGGGGAAAAACTGTTTTTT.

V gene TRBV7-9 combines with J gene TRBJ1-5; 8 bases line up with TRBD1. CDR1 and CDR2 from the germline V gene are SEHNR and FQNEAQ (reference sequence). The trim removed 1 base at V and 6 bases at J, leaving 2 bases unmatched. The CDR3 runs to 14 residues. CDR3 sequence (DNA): TGTGCCAGCAGCTTAGGACAGGGGCTTCAGCCCCAGCATTTT. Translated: CASSLGQGLQPQHF.

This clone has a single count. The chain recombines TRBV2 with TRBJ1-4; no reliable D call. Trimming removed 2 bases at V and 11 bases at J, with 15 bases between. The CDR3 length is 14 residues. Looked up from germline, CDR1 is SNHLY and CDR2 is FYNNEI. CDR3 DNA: TGTGCCAGCAGTGAACGACGGAACCTCGGGAAACTGTTTTTT. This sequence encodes CASSERRNLGKLFF.

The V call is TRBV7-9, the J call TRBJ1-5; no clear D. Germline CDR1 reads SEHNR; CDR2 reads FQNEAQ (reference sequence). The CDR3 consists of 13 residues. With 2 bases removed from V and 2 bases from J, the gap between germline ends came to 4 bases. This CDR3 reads CASSLQGNQPQHF. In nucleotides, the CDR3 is TGTGCCAGCAGCTTACAGGGCAATCAGCCCCAGCATTTT.

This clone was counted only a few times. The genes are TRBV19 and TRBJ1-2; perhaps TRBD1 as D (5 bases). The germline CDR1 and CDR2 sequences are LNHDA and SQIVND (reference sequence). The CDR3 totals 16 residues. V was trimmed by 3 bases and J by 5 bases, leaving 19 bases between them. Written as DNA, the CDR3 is TGTGCCAGTAGTATGCTCGAACGGGGCCTAAATTATGGCTACACCTTC. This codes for CASSMLERGLNYGYTF.

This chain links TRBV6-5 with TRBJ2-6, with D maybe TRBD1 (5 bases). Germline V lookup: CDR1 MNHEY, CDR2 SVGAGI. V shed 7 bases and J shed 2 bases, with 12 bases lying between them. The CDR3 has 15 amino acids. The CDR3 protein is CASTHQGAGANVLTF. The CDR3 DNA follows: TGTGCCAGCACCCACCAAGGGGCTGGGGCCAACGTCCTGACTTTC.

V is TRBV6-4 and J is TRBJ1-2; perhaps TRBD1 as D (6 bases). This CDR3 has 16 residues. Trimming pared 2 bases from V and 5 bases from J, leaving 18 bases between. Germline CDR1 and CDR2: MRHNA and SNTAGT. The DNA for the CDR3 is TGTGCCAGCAGTGACAGTGGGAGGACAGCAGTTTATGGCTACACCTTC. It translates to CASSDSGRTAVYGYTF.

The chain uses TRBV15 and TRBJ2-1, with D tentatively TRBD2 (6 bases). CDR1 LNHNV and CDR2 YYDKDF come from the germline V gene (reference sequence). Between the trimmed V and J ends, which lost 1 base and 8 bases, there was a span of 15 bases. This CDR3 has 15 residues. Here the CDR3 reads CATSRVRGIGDEQFF. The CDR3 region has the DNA TGTGCCACCAGCAGAGTTCGCGGGATTGGGGATGAGCAGTTCTTC. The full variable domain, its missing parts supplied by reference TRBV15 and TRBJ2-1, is DAMVIQNPRYQVTQFGKPVTLSCSQTLNHNVMYWYQQKSSQAPKLLFHYYDKDFNNEADTPDNFQSRRPNTSFCFLDIRSPGLGDTAMYLCATSRVRGIGDEQFFGPGTRLTVL.

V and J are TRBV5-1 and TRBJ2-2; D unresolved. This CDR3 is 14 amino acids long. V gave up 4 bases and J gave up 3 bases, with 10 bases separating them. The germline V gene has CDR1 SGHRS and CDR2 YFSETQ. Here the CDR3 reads CASSPPRDTGELFF. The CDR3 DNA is TGCGCCAGCAGCCCCCCTCGGGACACCGGGGAGCTGTTTTTT.

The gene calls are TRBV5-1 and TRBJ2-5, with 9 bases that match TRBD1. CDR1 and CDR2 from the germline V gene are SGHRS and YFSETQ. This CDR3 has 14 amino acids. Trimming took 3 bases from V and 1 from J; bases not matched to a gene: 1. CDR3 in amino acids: CASSWDRAQETQYF. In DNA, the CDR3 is TGCGCCAGCAGCTGGGACAGGGCCCAAGAGACCCAGTACTTC. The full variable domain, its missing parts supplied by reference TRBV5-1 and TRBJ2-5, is KAGVTQTPRYLIKTRGQQVTLSCSPISGHRSVSWYQQTPGQGLQFLFEYFSETQRNKGNFPGRFSGRQFSNSRSEMNVSTLELGDSALYLCASSWDRAQETQYFGPGTRLLVL.

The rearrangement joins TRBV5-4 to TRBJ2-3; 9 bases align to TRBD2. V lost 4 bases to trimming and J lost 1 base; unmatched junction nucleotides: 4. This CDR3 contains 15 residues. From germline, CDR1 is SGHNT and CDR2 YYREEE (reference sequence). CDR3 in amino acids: CASSRVAGGTDTQYF. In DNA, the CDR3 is TGTGCCAGCAGCCGCGTAGCGGGAGGCACAGATACGCAGTATTTT. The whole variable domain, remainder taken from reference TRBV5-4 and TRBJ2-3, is ETGVTQSPTHLIKTRGQQVTLRCSSQSGHNTVSWYQQALGQGPQFIFQYYREEENGRGNFPPRFSGLQFPNYSSELNVNALELDDSALYLCASSRVAGGTDTQYFGPGTRLTVL.